This paragraph reports one T cell receptor (beta chain). The sample belongs to a study of shared clonotypes between healthy human individuals. The donor cohort consisted entirely of Caucasian adults residing in Nashville, Tennessee. Method: immunoSEQ multiplex PCR; TCRdb's copy keeps in-frame clones and lacks some. The profile covers more than 500,000 clones, with 90% to 96% appearing a single time and nearly 0.065% taken by the ten largest. CDR1 is SEHNR and CDR2 is FQNEAQ in the germline V gene (reference sequence). Trimming cost V 5 bases and J 1 base, with 11 bases left between them. The CDR3 is made up of 14 amino acids.

Sequencing was done on a sample of naive CD4+ T cells sorted from blood. Subset defined: CD45RA+ positively selected. The TCR was taken from a woman between 25 and 40 years old in good health. V and J are TRBV7-9 and TRBJ2-5; a possible D gene is TRBD2 (6 bases). Here the CDR3 reads CASSAGSGQETQYF. DNA for the CDR3: TGTGCCAGCAGCGCGGGGAGCGGCCAAGAGACCCAGTACTTC.